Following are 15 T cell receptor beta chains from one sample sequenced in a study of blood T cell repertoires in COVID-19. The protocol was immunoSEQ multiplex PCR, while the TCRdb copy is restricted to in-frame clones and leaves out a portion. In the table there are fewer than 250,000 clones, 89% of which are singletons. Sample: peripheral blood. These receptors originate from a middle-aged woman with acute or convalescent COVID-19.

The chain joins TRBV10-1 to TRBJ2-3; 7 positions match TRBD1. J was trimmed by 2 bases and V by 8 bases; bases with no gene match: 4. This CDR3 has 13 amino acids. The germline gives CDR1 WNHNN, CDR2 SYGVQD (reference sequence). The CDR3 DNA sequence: TGCGCCAGCCGACAGGGCACCACAGATACGCAGTATTTT. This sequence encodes CASRQGTTDTQYF.

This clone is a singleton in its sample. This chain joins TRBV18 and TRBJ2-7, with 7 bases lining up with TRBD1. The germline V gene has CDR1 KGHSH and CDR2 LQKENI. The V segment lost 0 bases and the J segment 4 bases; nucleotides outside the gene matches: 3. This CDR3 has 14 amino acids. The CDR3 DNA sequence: TGTGCCAGCTCACCACCGGGACAGCCATACGAGCAGTACGTC. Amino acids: CASSPPGQPYEQYV.

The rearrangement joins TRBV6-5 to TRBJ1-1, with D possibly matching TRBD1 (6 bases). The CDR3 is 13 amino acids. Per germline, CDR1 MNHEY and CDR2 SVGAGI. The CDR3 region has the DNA TGTGCGGATGGACAGAACTGGAACACTGAAGCTTTCTTT. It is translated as CADGQNWNTEAFF.

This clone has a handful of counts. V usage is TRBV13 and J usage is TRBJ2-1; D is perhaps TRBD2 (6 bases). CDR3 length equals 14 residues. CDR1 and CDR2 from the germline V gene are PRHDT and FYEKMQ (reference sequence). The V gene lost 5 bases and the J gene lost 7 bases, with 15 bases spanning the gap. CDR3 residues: CASSLRAGGNEQFF. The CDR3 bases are TGTGCCAGCAGCCTCAGAGCGGGCGGTAATGAGCAGTTCTTC.

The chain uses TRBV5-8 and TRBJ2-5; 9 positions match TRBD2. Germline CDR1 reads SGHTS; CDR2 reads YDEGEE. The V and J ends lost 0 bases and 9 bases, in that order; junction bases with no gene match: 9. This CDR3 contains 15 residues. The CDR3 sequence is CASSLVAGAQRAQYF. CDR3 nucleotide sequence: TGTGCCAGCAGCTTGGTAGCGGGGGCCCAGAGGGCCCAGTACTTC.

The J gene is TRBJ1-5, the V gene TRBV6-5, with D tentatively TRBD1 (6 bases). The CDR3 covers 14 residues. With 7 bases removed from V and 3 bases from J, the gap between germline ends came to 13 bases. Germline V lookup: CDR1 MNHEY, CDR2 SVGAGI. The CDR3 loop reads CASTRQAINQPQHF. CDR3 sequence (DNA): TGTGCCAGCACCAGACAGGCCATCAATCAGCCCCAGCATTTT.

CDR3 DNA: TGTGCTAGTGGTTTCACGACTGGCGCAACTAATGAAAAACTGTTTTTT. Translated, it gives CASGFTTGATNEKLFF. The chain employs TRBV12-5 and TRBJ1-4; D gene ambiguous. This CDR3 contains 16 residues. Per germline, CDR1 LGHNT and CDR2 FRNRAP. V shed 3 bases and J shed 0 bases, with 11 bases lying between them.

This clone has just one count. CDR3 sequence (DNA): TGTGCCAGCAGCTTGACAGGGGGAAGCTATGGCTACACCTTC. Its translation: CASSLTGGSYGYTF. The V gene is TRBV5-6, the J gene TRBJ1-2; 8 bases map to TRBD1. From germline, CDR1 is SGHDT and CDR2 YYEEEE. This CDR3 spans 14 amino acids. Trimming cost V 1 base and J 4 bases; bases outside gene matches: 3.

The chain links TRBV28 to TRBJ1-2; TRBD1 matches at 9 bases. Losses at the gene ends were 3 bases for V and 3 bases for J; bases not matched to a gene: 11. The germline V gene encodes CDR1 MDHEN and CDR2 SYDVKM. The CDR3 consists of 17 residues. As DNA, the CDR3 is TGTGCCAGCAGTTTTTCTAGGGGGGGACAGGGCCACTATGGCTACACCTTC. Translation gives CASSFSRGGQGHYGYTF.

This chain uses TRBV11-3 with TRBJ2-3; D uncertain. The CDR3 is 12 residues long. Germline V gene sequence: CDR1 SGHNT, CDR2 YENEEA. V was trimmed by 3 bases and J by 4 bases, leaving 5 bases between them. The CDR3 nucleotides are TGTGCCAGCAGCTTGGCTGCAGATACGCAGTATTTT. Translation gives CASSLAADTQYF.

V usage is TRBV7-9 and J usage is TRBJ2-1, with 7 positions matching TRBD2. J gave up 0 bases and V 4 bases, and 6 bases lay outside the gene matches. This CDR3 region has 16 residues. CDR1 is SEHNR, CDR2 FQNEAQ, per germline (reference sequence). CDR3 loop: CASSSLAGSSYNEQFF. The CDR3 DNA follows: TGTGCCAGCAGCTCCTTAGCGGGTAGCTCCTACAATGAGCAGTTCTTC.

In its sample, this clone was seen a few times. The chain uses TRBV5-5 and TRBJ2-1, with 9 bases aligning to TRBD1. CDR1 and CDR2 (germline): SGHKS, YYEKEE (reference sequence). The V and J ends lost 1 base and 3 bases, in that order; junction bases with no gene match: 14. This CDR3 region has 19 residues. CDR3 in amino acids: CASSLFGTGSHKLYNEQFF. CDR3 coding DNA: TGTGCCAGCAGCTTGTTCGGGACAGGGTCCCACAAACTCTACAATGAGCAGTTCTTC. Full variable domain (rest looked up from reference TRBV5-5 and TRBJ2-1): DAGVTQSPTHLIKTRGQQVTLRCSPISGHKSVSWYQQVLGQGPQFIFQYYEKEERGRGNFPDRFSARQFPNYSSELNVNALLLGDSALYLCASSLFGTGSHKLYNEQFFGPGTRLTVL.

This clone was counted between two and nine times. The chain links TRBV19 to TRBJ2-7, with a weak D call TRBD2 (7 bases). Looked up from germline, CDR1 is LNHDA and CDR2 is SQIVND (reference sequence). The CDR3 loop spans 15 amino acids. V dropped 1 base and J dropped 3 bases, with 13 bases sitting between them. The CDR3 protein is CASSIGGGGNYEQYV. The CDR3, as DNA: TGTGCCAGTAGTATAGGGGGAGGGGGAAACTACGAGCAGTACGTC.

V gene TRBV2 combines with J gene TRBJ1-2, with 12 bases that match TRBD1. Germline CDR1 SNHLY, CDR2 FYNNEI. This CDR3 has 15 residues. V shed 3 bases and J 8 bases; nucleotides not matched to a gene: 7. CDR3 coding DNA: TGTGCCAGCAGTGAGGGGGACAGGGGGCGAGGAGGCTACACCTTC. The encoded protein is CASSEGDRGRGGYTF.

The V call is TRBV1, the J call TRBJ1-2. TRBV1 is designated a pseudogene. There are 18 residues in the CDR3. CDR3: CTSSQVPGRGRNRHGYTF. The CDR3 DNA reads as TGCACCAGCAGCCAAGTCCCCGGCCGGGGGAGGAATAGGCATGGCTACACCTTC.